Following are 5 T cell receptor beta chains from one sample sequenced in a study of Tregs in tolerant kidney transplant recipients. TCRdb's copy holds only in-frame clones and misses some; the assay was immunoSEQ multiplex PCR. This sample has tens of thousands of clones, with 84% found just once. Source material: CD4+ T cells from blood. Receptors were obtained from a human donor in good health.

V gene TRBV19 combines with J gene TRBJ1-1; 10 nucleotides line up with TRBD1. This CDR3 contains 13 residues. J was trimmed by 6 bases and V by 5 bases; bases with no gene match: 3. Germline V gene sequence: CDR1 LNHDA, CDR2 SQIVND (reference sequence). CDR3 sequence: CASSPTGGPEAFF. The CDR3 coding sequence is TGTGCCAGTAGTCCGACAGGGGGCCCTGAAGCTTTCTTT.

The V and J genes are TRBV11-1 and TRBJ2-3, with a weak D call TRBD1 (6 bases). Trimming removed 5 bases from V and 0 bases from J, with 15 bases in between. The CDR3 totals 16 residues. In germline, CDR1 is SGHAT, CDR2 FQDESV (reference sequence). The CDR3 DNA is TGTGCCAGCAGCCTTTGGGGGACACCGAGCACAGATACGCAGTATTTT. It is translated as CASSLWGTPSTDTQYF.

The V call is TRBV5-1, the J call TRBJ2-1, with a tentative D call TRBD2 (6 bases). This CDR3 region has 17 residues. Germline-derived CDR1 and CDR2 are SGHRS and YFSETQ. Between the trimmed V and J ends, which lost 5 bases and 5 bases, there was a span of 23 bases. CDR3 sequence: CASRHPGLARRDNEQFF. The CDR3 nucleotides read TGCGCCAGCAGACACCCGGGGCTAGCGAGACGTGACAATGAGCAGTTCTTC.

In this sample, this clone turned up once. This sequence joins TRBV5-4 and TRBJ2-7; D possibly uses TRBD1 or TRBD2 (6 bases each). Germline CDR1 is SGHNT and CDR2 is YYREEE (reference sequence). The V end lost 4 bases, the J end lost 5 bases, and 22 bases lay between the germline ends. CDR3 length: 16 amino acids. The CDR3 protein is CASSPNSGARIHEQYF. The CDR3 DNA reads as TGTGCCAGCAGCCCAAATTCGGGGGCAAGGATCCACGAGCAGTACTTC.

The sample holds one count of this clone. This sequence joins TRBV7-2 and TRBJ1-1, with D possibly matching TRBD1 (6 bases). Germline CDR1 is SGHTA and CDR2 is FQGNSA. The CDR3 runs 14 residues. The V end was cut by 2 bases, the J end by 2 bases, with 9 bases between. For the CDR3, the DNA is TGTGCCAGCAGCTTAAACAGGGTTAACACTGAAGCTTTCTTT. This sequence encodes CASSLNRVNTEAFF.